This T cell receptor (beta chain) was documented in a study of blood T cells in healthy people across ages. General study points: Investigators treated diversity estimates from one million T cells as underestimates. Across samples, TCR beta diversity tracked strongly with naive T cell percentage. Age brought a roughly linear fall in TCR beta diversity measured per million T cells. Not knowing donor CMV status may have confounded expanded clonotype changes.

It was with a sample-barcoded 5' primer and a J-beta primer mix that a second PCR of about 7 to 12 cycles was run. Using its own MiXCR run on the 5' RACE reads, TCRdb lists one record per CDR3 protein. The table records about 1.6 million distinct CDR3 sequences, 34% of them present only once. On this clonotype itself: Antigen: not known.

The CDR3 covers 14 residues. Per germline, CDR1 DFQATT and CDR2 SNEGSKA (reference sequence). With 7 bases removed from V and 0 bases from J, the gap between germline ends came to 14 bases. V gene TRBV20-1 combines with J gene TRBJ2-3; the D gene is possibly TRBD2 (6 bases). This sequence originates from a woman between 25 and 40 years old in good health. Sequenced: blood. The CDR3 reads CSGGTAGSTDTQYF. The CDR3 nucleotides are TGCAGTGGCGGGACTGCCGGGAGCACAGATACGCAGTATTTT.